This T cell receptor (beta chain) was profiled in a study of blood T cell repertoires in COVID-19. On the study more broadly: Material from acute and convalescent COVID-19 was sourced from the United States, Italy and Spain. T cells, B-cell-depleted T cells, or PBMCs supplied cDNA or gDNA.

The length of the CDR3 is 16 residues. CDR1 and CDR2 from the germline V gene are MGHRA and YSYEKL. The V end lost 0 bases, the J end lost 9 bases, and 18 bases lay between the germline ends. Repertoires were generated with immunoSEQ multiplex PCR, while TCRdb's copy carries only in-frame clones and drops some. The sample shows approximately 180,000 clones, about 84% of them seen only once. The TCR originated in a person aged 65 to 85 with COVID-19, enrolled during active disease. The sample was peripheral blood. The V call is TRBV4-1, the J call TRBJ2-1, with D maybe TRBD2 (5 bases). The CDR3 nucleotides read TGCGCCAGCAGCCAAGAGCCGCGGGTCCCTTCGGCTGAGCAGTTCTTC. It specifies CASSQEPRVPSAEQFF.